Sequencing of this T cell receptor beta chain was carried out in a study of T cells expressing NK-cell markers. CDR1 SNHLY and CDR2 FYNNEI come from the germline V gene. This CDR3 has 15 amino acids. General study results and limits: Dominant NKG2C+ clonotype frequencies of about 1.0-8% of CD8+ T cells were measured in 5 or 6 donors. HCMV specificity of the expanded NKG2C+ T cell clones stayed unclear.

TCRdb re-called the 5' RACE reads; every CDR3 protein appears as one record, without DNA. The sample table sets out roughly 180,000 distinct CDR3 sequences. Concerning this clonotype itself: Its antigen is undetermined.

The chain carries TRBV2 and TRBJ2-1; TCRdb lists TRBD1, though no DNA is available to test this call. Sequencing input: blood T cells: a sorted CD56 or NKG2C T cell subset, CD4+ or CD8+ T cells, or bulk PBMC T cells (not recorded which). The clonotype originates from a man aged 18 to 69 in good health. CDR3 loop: CASSEASGTTVEQFF. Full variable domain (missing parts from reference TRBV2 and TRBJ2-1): EPEVTQTPSHQVTQMGQEVILRCVPISNHLYFYWYRQILGQKVEFLVSFYNNEISEKSEIFDDQFSVERPDGSNFTLKIRSTKLEDSAMYFCASSEASGTTVEQFFGPGTRLTVL.